The next 2 T cell receptor beta chains were all read from a single sample in a study of T cells after yellow fever vaccination. TCRdb independently ran MiXCR on the 5' RACE reads; one entry per CDR3 protein. In the table there are 45,000 to 60,000 distinct CDR3 sequences, 6.5% to 8% of which are singletons. The input for sequencing was CD8+ T cells not binding an NS4B(214-222) dextramer, sorted from PBMCs, taken approximately 47 days after the first yellow fever vaccination. Receptor source: a young man who received the YFV17D yellow fever vaccine.

This clonotype was detected ten times or more. The chain carries TRBV27 and TRBJ2-1, with D perhaps matching TRBD1 or TRBD2 (5 bases each). The V gene lost 3 bases and the J gene lost 5 bases, with 14 bases spanning the gap. This CDR3 is built from 15 residues. CDR1 and CDR2 (germline): MNHEY, SMNVEV (reference sequence). The CDR3 loop reads CASSFSAVGHNEQFF. The CDR3 coding sequence is TGTGCCAGCAGTTTTTCGGCAGTGGGACACAATGAGCAGTTCTTC.

This rearrangement joins TRBV5-6 to TRBJ1-5; D might be TRBD1 (6 bases). The CDR3 is 15 residues long. Trimming removed 0 bases at V and 5 bases at J, with 12 bases between. Germline V gene data show CDR1 as SGHDT and CDR2 as YYEEEE. The CDR3 loop reads CASSLALQGDQPQHF. Here the CDR3 DNA reads TGTGCCAGCAGCTTGGCATTACAGGGAGATCAGCCCCAGCATTTT.